The T cell receptor beta chain described here comes from a study of technical replicates of blood from a few donors. Data came from immunoSEQ multiplex PCR; TCRdb stores just in-frame clones and leaves some out. The sample carries approximately 81,000 clones, 90% to 97% recorded once. Looked up from germline, CDR1 is MNHEY and CDR2 is SMNVEV (reference sequence). The V end lost 5 bases, the J end lost 2 bases, and 13 bases lay between the germline ends. The CDR3 loop spans 14 amino acids. The sequence was obtained from a human donor in good health. The V gene is TRBV27, the J gene TRBJ2-7, with a possible D match to TRBD2 (6 bases). The sequencing sample was made of T cells isolated from PBMCs. CDR3 sequence reads: CASSPRTGAYEQYF. The CDR3 coding sequence is TGTGCCAGCAGTCCGCGGACGGGAGCCTACGAGCAGTACTTC.